The 29 T cell receptor beta chains given below trace back to one sample, sequenced in a study of T cell responses to AZD1222 COVID-19 vaccine. Produced via immunoSEQ multiplex PCR; TCRdb's table is partial and in-frame only. The repertoire holds some 94,000 clones, around nine tenths seen once, with roughly 13% in the top ten. Specimen: peripheral blood, collected on day 0 of AZD1222 vaccination. Receptors originate from an adult in good health.

This clone occurred once. The chain couples TRBV11-1 to TRBJ2-1, with D maybe TRBD1 (6 bases). Germline CDR1 reads SGHAT; CDR2 reads FQDESV (reference sequence). The CDR3 extends over 14 amino acids. V was shortened by 2 bases and J by 4 bases, with 9 bases between the two germline ends. The CDR3 coding sequence is TGTGCCAGCAGCTTACTAAGGGGGTACAATGAGCAGTTCTTC. The encoded protein is CASSLLRGYNEQFF. Looking up the rest from reference TRBV11-1 and TRBJ2-1 gives the full variable domain: EAEVAQSPRYKITEKSQAVAFWCDPISGHATLYWYRQILGQGPELLVQFQDESVVDDSQLPKDRFSAERLKGVDSTLKIQPAELGDSAMYLCASSLLRGYNEQFFGPGTRLTVL.

This clone was observed a few times. The J gene is TRBJ1-2, the V gene TRBV3-1 (or the pseudogene TRBV3-2); D not certain. The CDR3 is 14 residues long. Germline-derived CDR1 and CDR2 are LGHDT and YNNKEL (reference sequence). The ends were cut back, 1 base at V and 4 bases at J, with 10 bases in the middle. The CDR3 is CASSQVGVLYGYTF. The DNA of the CDR3 is TGTGCCAGCAGCCAAGTTGGGGTACTCTATGGCTACACCTTC.

This chain connects TRBV19 to TRBJ2-1; no reliable D call. The CDR3 consists of 15 residues. V gave up 3 bases and J gave up 4 bases, with 13 bases separating them. CDR1 LNHDA and CDR2 SQIVND come from the germline V gene (reference sequence). The CDR3 sequence is CASSILRAEYNEQFF. The CDR3, as DNA: TGTGCCAGTAGTATCCTCCGGGCGGAGTACAATGAGCAGTTCTTC.

The rearrangement joins TRBV6-6 to TRBJ2-1; D gene unclear. The CDR3 totals 11 residues. V lost 6 bases and J 8 bases, leaving 8 bases between the germline ends. In germline, CDR1 is MNHNY, CDR2 SVGAGI (reference sequence). The CDR3 loop is CASSTSDEQFF. CDR3 coding DNA: TGTGCCAGCAGCACCAGCGATGAGCAGTTCTTC.

The J gene is TRBJ1-2, the V gene TRBV9; maybe TRBD1 (6 bases). CDR3 length: 14 residues. Germline lookup yields CDR1 SGDLS and CDR2 YYNGEE. V lost 2 bases and J lost 3, with 11 bases in between. CDR3 in amino acids: CASSVRQDHYGYTF. CDR3 DNA sequence: TGTGCCAGCAGCGTGCGACAGGATCACTATGGCTACACCTTC.

In this sample, this clone turned up once. V and J are TRBV15 and TRBJ1-4, with no clear D. The CDR3 extends over 17 amino acids. Germline CDR1 is LNHNV and CDR2 is YYDKDF (reference sequence). V gave up 0 bases and J gave up 0 bases, with 11 bases separating them. CDR3 loop: CATSRDIAATTNEKLFF. The CDR3 coding sequence is TGTGCCACCAGCAGAGATATCGCAGCGACAACTAATGAAAAACTGTTTTTT. Complete variable domain (other parts from reference TRBV15 and TRBJ1-4): DAMVIQNPRYQVTQFGKPVTLSCSQTLNHNVMYWYQQKSSQAPKLLFHYYDKDFNNEADTPDNFQSRRPNTSFCFLDIRSPGLGDTAMYLCATSRDIAATTNEKLFFGSGTQLSVL.

The V call is TRBV9, the J call TRBJ2-3, with D maybe TRBD2 (5 bases). This CDR3 region has 13 residues. V lost 4 bases and J lost 4, with 10 bases in between. Germline loops: CDR1 SGDLS, CDR2 YYNGEE. CDR3 sequence: CASSLARADTQYF. For the CDR3, the DNA is TGTGCCAGCAGCCTCGCGAGGGCAGATACGCAGTATTTT.

The rearrangement links TRBV2 to TRBJ1-1; D is possibly TRBD1 (5 bases). The germline CDR1 and CDR2 sequences are SNHLY and FYNNEI. Trimming pared 6 bases from V and 4 bases from J, leaving 15 bases between. This CDR3 spans 14 amino acids. CDR3 sequence reads: CASRTRGVGTEAFF. The CDR3 DNA is TGTGCCAGCAGGACCCGGGGGGTGGGCACTGAAGCTTTCTTT.

The V call is TRBV24-1, the J call TRBJ2-3, with D perhaps TRBD1 or TRBD2 (6 bases each). This CDR3 comprises 14 residues. Germline lookup yields CDR1 KGHDR and CDR2 SFDVKD. The ends were cut back, 9 bases at V and 4 bases at J, with 16 bases in the middle. CDR3 region: CATQGGYHADTQYF. CDR3 bases: TGTGCCACCCAAGGGGGGTACCACGCAGATACGCAGTATTTT.

The chain has TRBV7-9 and TRBJ1-4; 7 bases match TRBD1. The CDR3 length is 15 residues. The V segment lost 5 bases and the J segment 7 bases; nucleotides outside the gene matches: 10. CDR1 is SEHNR, CDR2 FQNEAQ, per germline (reference sequence). CDR3 protein: CASSAGDRDSEKLFF. CDR3 in DNA: TGTGCCAGCAGCGCCGGAGACAGGGACAGTGAAAAACTGTTTTTT. The full variable domain, its missing parts supplied by reference TRBV7-9 and TRBJ1-4, is DTGVSQNPRHKITKRGQNVTFRCDPISEHNRLYWYRQTLGQGPEFLTYFQNEAQLEKSRLLSDRFSAERPKGSFSTLEIQRTEQGDSAMYLCASSAGDRDSEKLFFGSGTQLSVL.

The rearrangement uses TRBV5-1 and TRBJ2-1, with a tentative D call TRBD2 (5 bases). V was pared by 2 bases and J by 2 bases, with 5 bases between. This CDR3 spans 13 amino acids. Germline assignment: CDR1 SGHRS and CDR2 YFSETQ. The CDR3 sequence: CASSFGTYNEQFF. The CDR3 nucleotides are TGCGCCAGCAGCTTCGGGACCTACAATGAGCAGTTCTTC.

This rearrangement joins TRBV20-1 to TRBJ2-7; 12 bases map to TRBD2. With 3 bases clipped from V and 4 bases from J, the junction kept 13 bases outside the gene matches. The germline V gene has CDR1 DFQATT and CDR2 SNEGSKA (reference sequence). The length of the CDR3 is 17 residues. CDR3: CSASQRLAGVKGYEQYF. CDR3 bases: TGCAGTGCTAGTCAACGACTAGCGGGGGTTAAAGGGTACGAGCAGTACTTC.

The chain combines TRBV5-1 with TRBJ2-7, with TRBD1 identical over 9 bases. This CDR3 has 14 residues. Germline V gene sequence: CDR1 SGHRS, CDR2 YFSETQ. The junction had 6 bases not matched to a gene; V was cut back by 3 bases and J by 5 bases. This CDR3 is CASSSGQGRNEQYF. In DNA form, the CDR3 reads TGCGCCAGCAGCTCTGGACAGGGGAGGAACGAGCAGTACTTC.

The chain combines TRBV6-1 with TRBJ2-7, with 15 bases lining up with TRBD2. The germline V gene has CDR1 MNHNS and CDR2 SASEGT. The CDR3 is 14 residues long. V trimming: 4 bases; J trimming: 9 bases; junction bases outside the gene matches: 4. CDR3 in amino acids: CASSGGLAGGAQYF. The CDR3 DNA reads TGTGCCAGCAGTGGGGGACTAGCGGGGGGCGCGCAGTACTTC.

This rearrangement joins TRBV24-1 to TRBJ1-5; 7 bases fit TRBD1. CDR3 size: 14 residues. CDR1 KGHDR and CDR2 SFDVKD come from the germline V gene. J gave up 7 bases and V 3 bases, and 5 bases lay outside the gene matches. For the CDR3, the DNA is TGTGCCACCAGTGATGGACAGGTGGAACAGCCCCAGCATTTT. It translates to CATSDGQVEQPQHF.

This clone was observed once. This sequence joins TRBV6-5 and TRBJ1-2, with a possible D match to TRBD1 (5 bases). The CDR3 runs to 13 residues. The V gene's germline CDR1 is MNHEY and CDR2 SVGAGI. The germline V and J ends were trimmed by 6 bases and 7 bases, with 15 bases remaining between them. The CDR3 nucleotides are TGTGCCAGCAGCTCCTGGCAGGGAGGTGGCTACACCTTC. Translating it yields CASSSWQGGGYTF.

This chain joins TRBV2 and TRBJ1-4, with TRBD1 identical over 7 bases. The CDR3 has 15 amino acids. Germline V gives CDR1 SNHLY, CDR2 FYNNEI. The J segment lost 4 bases and the V segment lost 7 bases, leaving 9 bases of the junction unmatched. CDR3 sequence reads: CASKSMGTVNEKLFF. DNA of the CDR3: TGTGCCAGCAAGTCAATGGGGACAGTTAATGAAAAACTGTTTTTT.

The chain has TRBV7-3 and TRBJ1-1; D is undetermined. The CDR3 extends over 13 amino acids. V gave up 2 bases and J gave up 2 bases, with 6 bases separating them. CDR1 is SGHTA and CDR2 is FQGTGA in the germline V gene. CDR3 sequence (DNA): TGTGCCAGCAGCTTATGGGCTAACACTGAAGCTTTCTTT. It specifies CASSLWANTEAFF.

This sequence joins TRBV27 and TRBJ1-3; possibly TRBD1 for D (6 bases). Germline CDR1 is MNHEY and CDR2 is SMNVEV (reference sequence). The CDR3 covers 14 residues. V dropped 4 bases and J dropped 2 bases, with 9 bases sitting between them. The CDR3 loop is CASSYGTPGNTIYF. The CDR3 coding sequence is TGTGCCAGCAGTTACGGGACACCTGGAAACACCATATATTTT.

V usage is TRBV7-2 and J usage is TRBJ2-7, with a possible D match to TRBD1 (6 bases). V was cut by 6 bases and J by 3 bases, with 21 bases left in between. Germline V lookup: CDR1 SGHTA, CDR2 FQGNSA. The CDR3 consists of 16 residues. The CDR3 reads CASSYIGRGGFYEQYF. The CDR3 coding sequence is TGTGCCAGCAGTTATATCGGCCGAGGGGGTTTCTACGAGCAGTACTTC.

The genes are TRBV5-1 and TRBJ1-4; D gene unclear. Germline assignment: CDR1 SGHRS and CDR2 YFSETQ. The V gene lost 4 bases and the J gene lost 8 bases, with 15 bases spanning the gap. The CDR3 is made up of 14 amino acids. In DNA, the CDR3 is TGCGCCAGCAGCGGCGGGCTCCTAACGGAAAAACTGTTTTTT. Residues: CASSGGLLTEKLFF. The complete variable domain, with remaining parts taken from reference TRBV5-1 and TRBJ1-4, reads KAGVTQTPRYLIKTRGQQVTLSCSPISGHRSVSWYQQTPGQGLQFLFEYFSETQRNKGNFPGRFSGRQFSNSRSEMNVSTLELGDSALYLCASSGGLLTEKLFFGSGTQLSVL.

This chain links TRBV6-5 with TRBJ2-5; perhaps TRBD2 as D (6 bases). Germline values: CDR1 MNHEY, CDR2 SVGAGI. This CDR3 is built from 13 residues. V lost 2 bases to trimming and J lost 5 bases, with 9 bases between them. The CDR3 nucleotides are TGTGCCAGCAGTTACACCGGAGGGGAGACCCAGTACTTC. Protein sequence: CASSYTGGETQYF.

This rearrangement joins TRBV6-6 to TRBJ1-4; D is ambiguous. This CDR3 is built from 16 residues. V gave up 2 bases and J gave up 6 bases, with 16 bases separating them. Per germline, CDR1 MNHNY and CDR2 SVGAGI (reference sequence). CDR3 sequence (DNA): TGTGCCAGCAGTTACCCCCGAGACCTTCAGGATGAAAAACTGTTTTTT. Its translation is CASSYPRDLQDEKLFF.

The V and J genes are TRBV24-1 and TRBJ2-1, with D unclear. The germline CDR1 and CDR2 sequences are KGHDR and SFDVKD. This CDR3 comprises 11 residues. Trimming stripped 5 bases from V and 4 bases from J, with 2 bases between. CDR3 DNA sequence: TGTGCCACCAGTGTGTACAATGAGCAGTTCTTC. This encodes CATSVYNEQFF.

This chain joins TRBV15 and TRBJ2-2; D might be TRBD2 (5 bases). V was trimmed by 3 bases and J by 2 bases, leaving 16 bases between them. This CDR3 is 17 amino acids long. CDR1 and CDR2 (germline): LNHNV, YYDKDF (reference sequence). The CDR3 is CATSRDRSGANTGELFF. In DNA, the CDR3 is TGTGCCACCAGCAGGGACCGGAGCGGAGCCAACACCGGGGAGCTGTTTTTT.

The gene calls are TRBV29-1 and TRBJ2-1; 12 nucleotides agree with TRBD2. The CDR3 has 17 residues. The germline CDR1 and CDR2 sequences are SQVTM and ANQGSEA. Trimming removed 6 bases from V and 0 bases from J; junction bases left unmatched: 9. CDR3 nucleotide sequence: TGCAGCGTCGCCGGGACTAGCGGGTCCCCCTCCTACAATGAGCAGTTCTTC. Its translation: CSVAGTSGSPSYNEQFF.

The CDR3 nucleotides read TGTGCCAGCAGTTACAGTGGGGACAGTCAGCCCCAGCATTTT. Residues: CASSYSGDSQPQHF. This rearrangement joins TRBV6-6 to TRBJ1-5, with 7 bases that match TRBD1. The length of the CDR3 is 14 residues. Germline V lookup: CDR1 MNHNY, CDR2 SVGAGI (reference sequence). With 2 bases clipped from V and 6 bases from J, the junction kept 4 bases outside the gene matches.

This chain links TRBV6-2 or TRBV6-3 with TRBJ2-3; D call uncertain. This CDR3 contains 15 residues. Trimming cost V 2 bases and J 3 bases, with 12 bases left between them. Germline CDR1 and CDR2: MNHEY and SVGEGT. The CDR3 region has the DNA TGTGCCAGCAGTTACCAAAGAGGTGGTACAGATACGCAGTATTTT. Its protein product is CASSYQRGGTDTQYF.

The DNA for the CDR3 is TGTGCCACCAGCAGAGGGACAGGGGACGTCGGGGAGCTGTTTTTT. Its protein is CATSRGTGDVGELFF. The rearrangement uses TRBV15 and TRBJ2-2; 9 nucleotides agree with TRBD1. Germline CDR1 and CDR2: LNHNV and YYDKDF (reference sequence). The length of the CDR3 is 15 residues. After removal of 1 base from V and 7 bases from J, the junction contained 4 bases not matched to a gene.